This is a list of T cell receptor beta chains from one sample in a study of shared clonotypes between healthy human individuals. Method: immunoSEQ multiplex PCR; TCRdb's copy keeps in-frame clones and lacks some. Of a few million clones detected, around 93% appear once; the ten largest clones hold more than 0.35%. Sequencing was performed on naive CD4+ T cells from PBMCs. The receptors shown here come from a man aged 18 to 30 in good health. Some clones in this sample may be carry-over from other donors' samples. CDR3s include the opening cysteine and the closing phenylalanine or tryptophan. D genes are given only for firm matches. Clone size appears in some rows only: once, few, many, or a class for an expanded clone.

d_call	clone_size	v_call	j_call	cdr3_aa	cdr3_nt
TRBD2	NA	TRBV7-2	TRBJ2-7	CASSLGRQRGVEQYF	TGTGCCAGCAGCTTAGGTAGACAGCGGGGAGTCGAGCAGTACTTC
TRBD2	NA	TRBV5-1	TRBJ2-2	CASSPGLAGGPGTGELFF	TGCGCCAGCAGCCCAGGACTAGCGGGAGGGCCGGGGACCGGGGAGCTGTTTTTT
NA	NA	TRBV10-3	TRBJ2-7	CAIRDTQQGSEQYF	TGTGCCATCCGCGACACTCAACAGGGTTCCGAGCAGTACTTC
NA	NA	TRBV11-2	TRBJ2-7	CASSPRRLGSYEQYF	TGTGCCAGCAGCCCCCGGAGGTTGGGTTCCTACGAGCAGTACTTC
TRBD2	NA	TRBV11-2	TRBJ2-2	CASSLDGGRNTGELFF	TGTGCCAGCAGCTTAGATGGCGGGAGGAACACCGGGGAGCTGTTTTTT
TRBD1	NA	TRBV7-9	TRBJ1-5	CASSQGTGDQPQHF	TGTGCCAGCAGCCAAGGGACAGGGGATCAGCCCCAGCATTTT
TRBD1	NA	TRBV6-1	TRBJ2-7	CASRDRGYEQYF	TGTGCCAGCAGGGACAGGGGATACGAGCAGTACTTC
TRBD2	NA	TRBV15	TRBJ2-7	CATSRDLSGGVLYEQYF	TGTGCCACCAGCAGGGACCTTAGCGGGGGGGTACTCTACGAGCAGTACTTC
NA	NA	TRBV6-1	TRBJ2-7	CASSPRRGYEQYF	TGTGCCAGCAGTCCCCGCCGGGGCTACGAGCAGTACTTC
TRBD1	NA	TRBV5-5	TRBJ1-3	CASSLDRAGNTIYF	TGTGCCAGCAGCCTAGACAGGGCTGGGAACACCATATATTTT
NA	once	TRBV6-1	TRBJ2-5	CASRAGGMGETQYF	TGTGCCAGTAGGGCAGGGGGGATGGGGGAGACCCAGTACTTC
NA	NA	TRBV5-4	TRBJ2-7	CASSRGHSTAYEQYF	TGTGCCAGCAGCCGGGGACATTCGACAGCCTACGAGCAGTACTTC
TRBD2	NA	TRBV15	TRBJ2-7	CATSGSTSGRKQYF	TGTGCCACCAGCGGTTCGACTAGCGGGAGGAAGCAGTACTTC
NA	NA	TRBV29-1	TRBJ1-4	CSVGLSREKLFF	TGCAGCGTTGGATTAAGTCGTGAAAAACTGTTTTTT
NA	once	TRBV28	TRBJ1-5	CASRTSSGVNQPQHF	TGTGCCAGCAGGACATCCTCCGGGGTCAATCAGCCCCAGCATTTT
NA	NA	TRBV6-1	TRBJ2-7	CASSPRSAGSYEQYF	TGTGCCAGCAGTCCCCGGTCCGCTGGCTCCTACGAGCAGTACTTC
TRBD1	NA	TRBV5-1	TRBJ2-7	CASSSSGTGAYEQYF	TGCGCCAGCAGCTCTTCCGGGACAGGGGCCTACGAGCAGTACTTC
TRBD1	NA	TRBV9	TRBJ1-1	CASSVGWGQPINEAFF	TGTGCCAGCAGCGTAGGCTGGGGACAGCCTATAAATGAAGCTTTCTTT